The following is a T cell receptor (beta chain) sequence with its context. Its antigen is unknown. The record originates from a study of T cell repertoires in cytomegalovirus infection. The overall study: Through public TCR beta signatures, both CMV infection and matching HLA type were indicated. Regarding the study as a whole: Dominant in the ex vivo response were TCR beta clonotypes restricted by HLA-C and specific for CMV. Based on cumulative public TCR beta family frequency, carriers of CMV plus the relevant HLA were identified.

TCRdb fed the reads into MiXCR, producing one record per CDR3 protein. The profile shows nearly 70,000 distinct CDR3 sequences, around 21% of them singletons. This receptor was obtained from a human donor in good health (CMV status not recorded). Some clones in this sample may be carry-over from other donors' samples. Sequenced material: PBMCs, sequenced either directly or after in vitro stimulation (not recorded which).

The CDR3 nucleotides are TGCAGCGCTGGGTCAGGAGGGGGTGCTTTTGGCTACACCTTC. Translation gives CSAGSGGGAFGYTF. The genes are TRBV29-1 and TRBJ1-2, with D possibly TRBD1 on 6 matching bases. Germline V lookup: CDR1 SQVTM, CDR2 ANQGSEA. Trimming removed 7 bases from V and 7 bases from J, with 22 bases in between. The CDR3 consists of 14 residues.